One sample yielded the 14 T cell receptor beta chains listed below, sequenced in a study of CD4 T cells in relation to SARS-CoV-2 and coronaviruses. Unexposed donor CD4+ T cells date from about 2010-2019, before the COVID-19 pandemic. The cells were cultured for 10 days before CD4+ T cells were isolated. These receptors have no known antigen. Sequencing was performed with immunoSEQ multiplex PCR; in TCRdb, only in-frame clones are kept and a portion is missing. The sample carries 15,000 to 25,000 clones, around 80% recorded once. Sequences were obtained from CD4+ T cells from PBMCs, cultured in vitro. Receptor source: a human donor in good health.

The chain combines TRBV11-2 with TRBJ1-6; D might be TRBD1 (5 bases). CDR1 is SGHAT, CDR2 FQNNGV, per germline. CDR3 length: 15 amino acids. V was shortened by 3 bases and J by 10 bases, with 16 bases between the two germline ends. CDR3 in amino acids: CASSLTALPQSPLHF. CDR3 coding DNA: TGTGCCAGCAGCTTGACAGCCTTGCCCCAATCACCCCTCCACTTT.

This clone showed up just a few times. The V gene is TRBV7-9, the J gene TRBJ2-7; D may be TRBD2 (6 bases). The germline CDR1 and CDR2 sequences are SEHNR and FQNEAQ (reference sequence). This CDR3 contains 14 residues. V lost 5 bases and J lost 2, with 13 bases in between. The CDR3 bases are TGTGCCAGCAGCCCCCGGGACTTAACCTACGAGCAGTACTTC. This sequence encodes CASSPRDLTYEQYF.

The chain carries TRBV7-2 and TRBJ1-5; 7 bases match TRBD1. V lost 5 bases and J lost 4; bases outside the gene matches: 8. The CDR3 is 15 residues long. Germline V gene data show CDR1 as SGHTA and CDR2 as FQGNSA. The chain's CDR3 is CASSPQGQKNQPQHF. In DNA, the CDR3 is TGTGCCAGCAGCCCCCAGGGACAGAAAAATCAGCCCCAGCATTTT.

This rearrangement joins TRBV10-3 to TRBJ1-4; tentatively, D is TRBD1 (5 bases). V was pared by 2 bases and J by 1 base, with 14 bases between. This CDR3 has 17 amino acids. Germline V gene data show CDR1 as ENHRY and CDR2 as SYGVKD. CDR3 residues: CAISEGVGGGTNEKLFF. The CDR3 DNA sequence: TGTGCCATCAGTGAGGGGGTTGGTGGGGGAACTAATGAAAAACTGTTTTTT.

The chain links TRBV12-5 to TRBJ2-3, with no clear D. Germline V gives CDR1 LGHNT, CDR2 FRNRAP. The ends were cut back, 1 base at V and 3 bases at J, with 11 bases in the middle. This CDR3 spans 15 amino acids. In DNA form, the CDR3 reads TGTGCTAGTGGTTTGGACACAGCGCCTACAGATACGCAGTATTTT. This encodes CASGLDTAPTDTQYF.

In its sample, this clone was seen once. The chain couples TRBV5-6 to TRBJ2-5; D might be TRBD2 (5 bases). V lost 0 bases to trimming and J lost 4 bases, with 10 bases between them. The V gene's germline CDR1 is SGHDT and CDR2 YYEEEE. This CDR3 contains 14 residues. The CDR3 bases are TGTGCCAGCAGCTTGGCAGCCCGGGGAGAGACCCAGTACTTC. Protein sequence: CASSLAARGETQYF.

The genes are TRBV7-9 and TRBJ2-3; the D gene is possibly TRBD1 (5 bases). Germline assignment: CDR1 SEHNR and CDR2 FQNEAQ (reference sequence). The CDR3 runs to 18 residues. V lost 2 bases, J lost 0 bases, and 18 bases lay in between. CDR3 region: CASSLRGSAFASTDTQYF. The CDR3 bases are TGTGCCAGCAGCTTAAGGGGCTCGGCTTTTGCTAGCACAGATACGCAGTATTTT.

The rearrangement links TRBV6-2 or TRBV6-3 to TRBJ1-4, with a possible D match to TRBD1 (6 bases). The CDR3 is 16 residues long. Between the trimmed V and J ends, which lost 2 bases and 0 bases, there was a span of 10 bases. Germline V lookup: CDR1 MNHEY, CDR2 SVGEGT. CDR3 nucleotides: TGTGCCAGCAGTTACGACAGGACCACAACTAATGAAAAACTGTTTTTT. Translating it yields CASSYDRTTTNEKLFF.

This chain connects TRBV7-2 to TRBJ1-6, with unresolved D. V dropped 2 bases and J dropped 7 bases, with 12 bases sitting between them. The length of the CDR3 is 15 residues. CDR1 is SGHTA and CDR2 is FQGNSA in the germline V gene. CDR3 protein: CASSLNPGSNSPLHF. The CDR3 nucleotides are TGTGCCAGCAGCTTAAATCCAGGAAGCAATTCACCCCTCCACTTT.

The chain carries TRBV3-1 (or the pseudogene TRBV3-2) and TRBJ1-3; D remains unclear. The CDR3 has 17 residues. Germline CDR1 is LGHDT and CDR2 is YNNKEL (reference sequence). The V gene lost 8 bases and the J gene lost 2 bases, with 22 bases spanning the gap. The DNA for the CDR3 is TGTGCCAGCCCGCCCAAGGACCGGAGGGATGCTGGAAACACCATATATTTT. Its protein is CASPPKDRRDAGNTIYF.

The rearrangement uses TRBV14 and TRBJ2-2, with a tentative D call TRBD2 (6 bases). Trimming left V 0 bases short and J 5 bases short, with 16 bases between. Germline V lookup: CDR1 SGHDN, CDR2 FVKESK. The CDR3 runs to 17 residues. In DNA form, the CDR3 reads TGTGCCAGCAGCCAAGATCGGATAGCGGTCGGGACCGGGGAGCTGTTTTTT. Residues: CASSQDRIAVGTGELFF.

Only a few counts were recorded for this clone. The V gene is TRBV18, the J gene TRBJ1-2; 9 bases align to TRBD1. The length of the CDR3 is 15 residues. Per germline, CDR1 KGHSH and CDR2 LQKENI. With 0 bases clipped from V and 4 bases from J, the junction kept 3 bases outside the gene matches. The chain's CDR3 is CASSPPGQGFYGYTF. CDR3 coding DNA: TGTGCCAGCTCACCACCGGGACAGGGATTCTATGGCTACACCTTC.

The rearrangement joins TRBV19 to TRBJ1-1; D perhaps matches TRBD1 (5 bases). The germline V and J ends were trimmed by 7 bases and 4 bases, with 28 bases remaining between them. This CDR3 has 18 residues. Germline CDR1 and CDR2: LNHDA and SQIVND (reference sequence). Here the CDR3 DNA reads TGTGCCAGTACCTACCTTCCTAACCTGAGGTTGAGGGGCACTGAAGCTTTCTTT. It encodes CASTYLPNLRLRGTEAFF.

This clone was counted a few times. In nucleotides, the CDR3 is TGTGCCAGTAGTATGGGCGGCCAGCCCCAGCATTTT. Residues: CASSMGGQPQHF. This chain uses TRBV19 with TRBJ1-5; D uncertain. The CDR3 is 12 residues long. The germline V and J ends were trimmed by 3 bases and 7 bases, with 7 bases remaining between them. Germline V gene sequence: CDR1 LNHDA, CDR2 SQIVND (reference sequence).